This TCR beta chain was captured in a study of control samples from healthy donors and cancer patients. Germline values: CDR1 SGHTA, CDR2 FQGNSA. This CDR3 has 17 amino acids. Trimming removed 5 bases from V and 1 base from J, with 17 bases in between. Produced via immunoSEQ multiplex PCR; TCRdb's table is partial and in-frame only. In the table there are approximately 100,000 clones, about 89% of which are singletons. The clonotype was recovered from a man aged 30-40 years in good health. Sequenced material: blood. The V call is TRBV7-2, the J call TRBJ2-2; D is perhaps TRBD2 (5 bases). Written as DNA, the CDR3 is TGTGCCAGCAGCCAGACGGCGGTCAGCGGGAACACCGGGGAGCTGTTTTTT. Translation: CASSQTAVSGNTGELFF.